Listed below are T cell receptor beta chains from one sample, sequenced in a study of Graves' ophthalmopathy and Graves' hyperthyroidism. TCRdb redid the calling of the multiplex PCR reads with MiXCR, one entry per CDR3 protein. The sample has roughly 350,000 distinct CDR3 sequences; approximately 18% are singletons. The sequenced sample consisted of peripheral blood. These TCRs come from an adult woman with stable Graves' hyperthyroidism. Both conserved end residues are part of each CDR3. The order of the fields is clone size, V gene, D gene, J gene, CDR3 DNA, CDR3 protein. A D gene is named only where the DNA matches it firmly. Not all rows give a size; the values are once, few, many and, for expanded clones, a class.

clone size: many
V gene: TRBV28
D gene: TRBD1
J gene: TRBJ1-6
CDR3 DNA: TGTGCCACAAACCAGGGGGTAGGGAATTCACCCCTCCACTTT
CDR3 protein: CATNQGVGNSPLHF

clone size: many
V gene: TRBV9
D gene: TRBD2
J gene: TRBJ2-7
CDR3 DNA: TGTGCCAGCAGCGTAGGGCGGGAGGGTACCTACGAGCAGTACTTC
CDR3 protein: CASSVGREGTYEQYF

clone size: many
V gene: TRBV28
D gene: .
J gene: TRBJ2-7
CDR3 DNA: TGTGCCAGCAGTCCCGGGACCCTTGGATTGAAGCAGTACTTC
CDR3 protein: CASSPGTLGLKQYF

clone size: many
V gene: TRBV25-1
D gene: .
J gene: TRBJ1-2
CDR3 DNA: TGTGCCAGCAGTGACCAATTTAACTATGGCTACACCTTC
CDR3 protein: CASSDQFNYGYTF

clone size: many
V gene: TRBV30
D gene: TRBD2
J gene: TRBJ2-5
CDR3 DNA: TGTGCCGGACGGGCCCTCGGGAGGGAGACCCAGTACTTC
CDR3 protein: CAGRALGRETQYF

clone size: many
V gene: TRBV6-5
D gene: .
J gene: TRBJ2-5
CDR3 DNA: TGTGCCAGCAGTCAGGGAAACCAAGAGACCCAGTACTTC
CDR3 protein: CASSQGNQETQYF

clone size: many
V gene: TRBV28
D gene: .
J gene: TRBJ2-1
CDR3 DNA: TGTGCCAGCAGCTCTCCCTCGGGAGTGGGGTACAATGAGCAGTTCTTC
CDR3 protein: CASSSPSGVGYNEQFF

clone size: many
V gene: TRBV6-5
D gene: .
J gene: TRBJ1-1
CDR3 DNA: TGTGCCAGCAGTTACTACCAGGGGCACACTGAAGCTTTCTTT
CDR3 protein: CASSYYQGHTEAFF

clone size: many
V gene: TRBV15
D gene: .
J gene: TRBJ1-2
CDR3 DNA: TGTGCCACCAGCAGAGAGGATGGCTATGGCTACACCTTC
CDR3 protein: CATSREDGYGYTF

clone size: .
V gene: TRBV12-3/TRBV12-4
D gene: TRBD1
J gene: TRBJ2-7
CDR3 DNA: TGTGCCAGCAGTAGAGGGACAGGGGGCTACGAGCAGTACTTC
CDR3 protein: CASSRGTGGYEQYF

clone size: many
V gene: TRBV15
D gene: .
J gene: TRBJ2-7
CDR3 DNA: TGTGCCACCAGCAGAGAACCCGTTAGCGAGCAGTACTTC
CDR3 protein: CATSREPVSEQYF

clone size: many
V gene: TRBV10-3
D gene: .
J gene: TRBJ2-7
CDR3 DNA: TGTGCCATCAGCTCCCCGACTTCCCCCTGGGAGCAGTACTTC
CDR3 protein: CAISSPTSPWEQYF

clone size: many
V gene: TRBV12-3/TRBV12-4
D gene: TRBD2
J gene: TRBJ2-1
CDR3 DNA: TGTGCCAGCGGGAGGGCCGCCTACAATGAGCAGTTCTTC
CDR3 protein: CASGRAAYNEQFF